A single sample gave rise to the 3 T cell receptor beta chains below, sequenced in a study of human thymus T cells. The repertoire was sequenced with immunoSEQ multiplex PCR; TCRdb's copy has only in-frame clones and lacks some. The sample lists 100,000 to 150,000 clones; more than 90% were seen once. The thymus was resected at corrective cardiac surgery. The specimen sequenced was thymus tissue. The receptors shown here come from a boy less than two years old with a congenital heart defect but otherwise immunologically healthy.

The chain is built from TRBV5-1 and TRBJ1-2; D ambiguous. CDR1 is SGHRS and CDR2 is YFSETQ in the germline V gene. The CDR3 covers 14 residues. V lost 0 bases to trimming and J lost 7 bases, with 13 bases between them. Here the CDR3 reads CASSLALTGCGYTF. CDR3 nucleotide sequence: TGCGCCAGCAGCTTGGCTCTGACCGGGTGTGGCTACACCTTC.

This clone appeared a few times. The gene calls are TRBV9 and TRBJ1-2; TRBD1 might be the D (6 bases). Trimming stripped 7 bases from V and 1 base from J, with 17 bases between. Germline CDR1 and CDR2: SGDLS and YYNGEE. The CDR3 loop spans 15 amino acids. CDR3 sequence (DNA): TGTGCCAGCGGAGGGGGGCATTGGGGTAACTATGGCTACACCTTC. It yields the protein CASGGGHWGNYGYTF. Combining the CDR3 with reference TRBV9 and TRBJ1-2 gives the whole variable domain DSGVTQTPKHLITATGQRVTLRCSPRSGDLSVYWYQQSLDQGLQFLIQYYNGEERAKGNILERFSAQQFPDLHSELNLSSLELGDSALYFCASGGGHWGNYGYTFGSGTRLTVV.

V gene TRBV18 combines with J gene TRBJ1-2; 7 nucleotides agree with TRBD1. The CDR3 runs 16 residues. From germline, CDR1 is KGHSH and CDR2 LQKENI. Trimming removed 2 bases from V and 7 bases from J; junction bases left unmatched: 13. CDR3 residues: CASSPNSGQTVSGYTF. CDR3 nucleotide sequence: TGTGCCAGCTCACCAAACTCGGGACAGACAGTTTCTGGCTACACCTTC.